Each of the 18 T cell receptor beta chains below was sequenced from the same sample in a study of cytotoxic CD8 clonotypes in ibrutinib-treated CLL. The protocol was immunoSEQ multiplex PCR, while the TCRdb copy is restricted to in-frame clones and leaves out a portion. The sample lists roughly 220,000 clones, about four fifths occurring once. Specimen: PBMCs, collected after 12 months of ibrutinib treatment. These receptors all stem from a human donor with chronic lymphocytic leukemia.

The CDR3 nucleotides read TGCGCCAGCAGCCCCGGAGGGGGCTCCTACAATGAGCAGTTCTTC. It encodes CASSPGGGSYNEQFF. This sequence joins TRBV5-1 and TRBJ2-1; the D call may be TRBD1 or TRBD2 (6 bases each). V was cut by 4 bases and J by 0 bases, with 11 bases left in between. CDR3 size: 15 residues. Germline V gene data show CDR1 as SGHRS and CDR2 as YFSETQ.

The CDR3 DNA follows: TGTGCCAGCCCTAGGGCCGGGTTGGGATTAGCGGGACCCTACGAGCAGTACTTC. It yields the protein CASPRAGLGLAGPYEQYF. The rearrangement links TRBV19 to TRBJ2-7, with TRBD2 identical over 8 bases. This CDR3 contains 18 residues. The germline CDR1 and CDR2 sequences are LNHDA and SQIVND (reference sequence). The ends lost 9 bases at V and 2 bases at J; junction bases unmatched: 21.

CDR3 amino acids: CASSESGDGEAFF. CDR3 nucleotides: TGTGCCAGCAGTGAGAGTGGGGACGGTGAAGCTTTCTTT. V gene TRBV6-4 combines with J gene TRBJ1-1; maybe TRBD1 (5 bases). The CDR3 consists of 13 residues. The germline CDR1 and CDR2 sequences are MRHNA and SNTAGT. The V end was cut by 3 bases, the J end by 7 bases, with 12 bases between.

Only one count was recorded for this clone. The chain combines TRBV5-1 with TRBJ1-2; D not certain. Trimming removed 0 bases from V and 3 bases from J, with 15 bases in between. The CDR3 runs to 16 residues. The germline gives CDR1 SGHRS, CDR2 YFSETQ. The CDR3 coding sequence is TGCGCCAGCAGCTTGGATTACCCGGGCGCCGACTATGGCTACACCTTC. Translating gives CASSLDYPGADYGYTF.

In DNA, the CDR3 is TGTGCCAGCAGCGCCCCAGGGGCGTGGACTAGCACAGATACGCAGTATTTT. Translating it yields CASSAPGAWTSTDTQYF. The chain links TRBV9 to TRBJ2-3, with D perhaps matching TRBD1 (6 bases). The germline V gene has CDR1 SGDLS and CDR2 YYNGEE. Trimming stripped 3 bases from V and 0 bases from J, with 17 bases between. The CDR3 is 17 residues long.

The chain combines TRBV6-5 with TRBJ2-2; no clear D gene. The CDR3 sequence is 15 residues long. Germline V gene sequence: CDR1 MNHEY, CDR2 SVGAGI. The germline V and J ends were trimmed by 0 bases and 5 bases, with 10 bases remaining between them. The CDR3 DNA reads as TGTGCCAGCAGTTACTCTCTGGACCTTACCGGGGAGCTGTTTTTT. This codes for CASSYSLDLTGELFF.

The chain uses TRBV19 and TRBJ1-4, with 10 nucleotides matching TRBD1. CDR3 size: 18 residues. CDR1 LNHDA and CDR2 SQIVND come from the germline V gene (reference sequence). Trimming took 3 bases from V and 1 from J; bases not matched to a gene: 8. In nucleotides, the CDR3 is TGTGCCAGTAGTATGTTGCGACAGGGGGCTCGAACTAATGAAAAACTGTTTTTT. It is translated as CASSMLRQGARTNEKLFF.

The chain employs TRBV7-6 and TRBJ2-2; D might be TRBD1 (6 bases). The CDR3 is 15 residues long. The V gene lost 5 bases and the J gene lost 2 bases, with 12 bases spanning the gap. Per the germline V gene, CDR1 is SGHVS and CDR2 is FNYEAQ. The CDR3 nucleotides are TGTGCCAGCAGCCAGAGGACAGATAACACCGGGGAGCTGTTTTTT. It encodes CASSQRTDNTGELFF. Supplemented by reference TRBV7-6 and TRBJ2-2, the full variable domain reads GAGVSQSPRYKVTKRGQDVALRCDPISGHVSLYWYRQALGQGPEFLTYFNYEAQQDKSGLPNDRFSAERPEGSISTLTIQRTEQRDSAMYRCASSQRTDNTGELFFGEGSRLTVL.

The rearrangement uses TRBV29-1 and TRBJ1-4; 11 bases agree with TRBD1. The CDR3 consists of 13 residues. The V gene end was trimmed by 3 bases and the J gene end by 10 bases; junction bases not matched to a gene: 4. Per the germline V gene, CDR1 is SQVTM and CDR2 is ANQGSEA. This CDR3 reads CSVERGQGGKLFF. In nucleotides, the CDR3 is TGCAGCGTTGAGCGGGGACAGGGGGGAAAACTGTTTTTT.

The chain is built from TRBV16 and TRBJ2-1; 7 nucleotides match TRBD2. This CDR3 is built from 15 residues. Germline values: CDR1 KGHSY, CDR2 FQNENV. V lost 2 bases, J lost 2 bases, and 3 bases stayed unmatched. The CDR3 DNA reads as TGTGCCAGCAGCCAAGGACTAGGGGCCTACAATGAGCAGTTCTTC. Amino acids: CASSQGLGAYNEQFF. Supplemented by reference TRBV16 and TRBJ2-1, the full variable domain reads GEEVAQTPKHLVRGEGQKAKLYCAPIKGHSYVFWYQQVLKNEFKFLISFQNENVFDETGMPKERFSAKCLPNSPCSLEIQATKLEDSAVYFCASSQGLGAYNEQFFGPGTRLTVL.

Only a few counts were recorded for this clone. V is TRBV28 and J is TRBJ1-5, with TRBD1 matching 7 bases. Germline V gene lookup returns CDR1 MDHEN and CDR2 SYDVKM. CDR3 length equals 13 residues. Losses at the gene ends were 5 bases for V and 5 bases for J; bases not matched to a gene: 3. CDR3 sequence reads: CASSVTGDQPQHF. CDR3 nucleotides: TGTGCCAGCAGTGTCACAGGGGATCAGCCCCAGCATTTT.

The chain combines TRBV4-1 with TRBJ2-1, with 8 bases matching TRBD1. V dropped 10 bases and J dropped 0; count of bases not matched to a gene: 5. This CDR3 region has 14 residues. Germline V gives CDR1 MGHRA, CDR2 YSYEKL. The CDR3, as DNA: TGCGCCACCTCCGGGACAGGCTCCTACAATGAGCAGTTCTTC. It specifies CATSGTGSYNEQFF.

The DNA for the CDR3 is TGTGCCATCAGTGAGTCCGTCAGGGGACAGGGGGCCGAGACCCAGTACTTC. Protein product: CAISESVRGQGAETQYF. The genes are TRBV10-3 and TRBJ2-5, with TRBD1 matching over 12 bases. The CDR3 is 17 amino acids. Germline assignment: CDR1 ENHRY and CDR2 SYGVKD. The trim removed 0 bases at V and 5 bases at J, leaving 7 bases unmatched.

The chain couples TRBV10-1 to TRBJ2-7, with TRBD2 as a possible D gene (6 bases). CDR3 length: 15 amino acids. V was clipped by 6 bases and J by 2 bases, with 17 bases between them. Germline values: CDR1 WNHNN, CDR2 SYGVQD (reference sequence). The CDR3 here is CASSGGAAGTYEQYF. CDR3 bases: TGCGCCAGCAGCGGAGGGGCAGCCGGAACCTACGAGCAGTACTTC.

V and J are TRBV7-6 and TRBJ1-2; TRBD1 aligns across 7 bases. The CDR3 contains 15 residues. CDR1 is SGHVS and CDR2 is FNYEAQ in the germline V gene. The V segment lost 3 bases and the J segment 4 bases; nucleotides outside the gene matches: 8. The CDR3 coding sequence is TGTGCCAGCAGCTTGACAGGGAAGTCGGGCTATGGCTACACCTTC. It codes for CASSLTGKSGYGYTF. Variable domain in full (rest from reference TRBV7-6 and TRBJ1-2): GAGVSQSPRYKVTKRGQDVALRCDPISGHVSLYWYRQALGQGPEFLTYFNYEAQQDKSGLPNDRFSAERPEGSISTLTIQRTEQRDSAMYRCASSLTGKSGYGYTFGSGTRLTVV.

This clone was detected a few times. This chain links TRBV7-9 with TRBJ2-3; the match to TRBD2 covers 7 bases. The CDR3 totals 16 residues. Germline values: CDR1 SEHNR, CDR2 FQNEAQ (reference sequence). J lost 3 bases, V lost 8 bases, and 14 bases had no gene match. This CDR3 is CASARTGTTTTDTQYF. The CDR3 DNA reads as TGTGCCAGCGCGAGGACCGGGACTACAACTACAGATACGCAGTATTTT.

The chain couples TRBV19 to TRBJ1-5; D may be TRBD1 (5 bases). The CDR3 runs to 15 residues. Germline V CDR1 and CDR2: LNHDA, SQIVND (reference sequence). V lost 3 bases to trimming and J lost 0 bases, with 9 bases between them. CDR3 region: CASSMIGASNQPQHF. The CDR3 DNA reads as TGTGCCAGTAGTATGATTGGGGCTAGCAATCAGCCCCAGCATTTT.

This clone was picked up a small number of times. The rearrangement joins TRBV9 to TRBJ2-1; 9 positions match TRBD2. This CDR3 is 16 amino acids long. With 4 bases clipped from V and 6 bases from J, the junction kept 11 bases outside the gene matches. Germline CDR1 and CDR2: SGDLS and YYNGEE. DNA for the CDR3: TGTGCCAGCAGCTCCCATGCGGGAGGGGCTTTCAATGAGCAGTTCTTC. Protein product: CASSSHAGGAFNEQFF.